A selection of T cell receptor beta chains follows, all from one sample in a study of CD8 T cells in ankylosing spondylitis. Each CDR3 protein is one row after TCRdb ran MiXCR on the 5' RACE reads. The repertoire includes around 770,000 distinct CDR3 sequences, 10% to 15% of them detected once, and approximately 0.46% sits in the top ten. The sample comprised blood, either unsorted or a sorted T cell fraction (not recorded which). Receptors originate from a male donor with ankylosing spondylitis. Both conserved end residues are part of each CDR3. A D gene is named only where the DNA matches it firmly. Not all rows give a size; the values are once, few, many and, for expanded clones, a class.

clone size: many
D gene: -
V gene: TRBV7-9
J gene: TRBJ1-1
CDR3 DNA: TGTGCCAGCAGCTTAGATTGGCACACTGAAGCTTTCTTT
CDR3 protein: CASSLDWHTEAFF

clone size: -
D gene: TRBD1
V gene: TRBV15
J gene: TRBJ1-4
CDR3 DNA: TGTGCCACCAGCAGAGCCACAGGGGGCGAAAAACTGTTTTTT
CDR3 protein: CATSRATGGEKLFF

clone size: few
D gene: TRBD1
V gene: TRBV6-2/TRBV6-3
J gene: TRBJ2-5
CDR3 DNA: TGTGCCAGCAAACAGGGGGTGGAGACCCAGTACTTC
CDR3 protein: CASKQGVETQYF

clone size: few
D gene: TRBD1
V gene: TRBV6-5
J gene: TRBJ2-7
CDR3 DNA: TGTGCCAGCAGTTACTCTATGCCGGGACAGGGTTCTTTCTACGAGCAGTACTTC
CDR3 protein: CASSYSMPGQGSFYEQYF

clone size: many
D gene: -
V gene: TRBV7-2
J gene: TRBJ1-1
CDR3 DNA: TGTGCCAGCAGCATCTCCGGGGTAGGCACTGAAGCTTTCTTT
CDR3 protein: CASSISGVGTEAFF

clone size: few
D gene: TRBD2
V gene: TRBV20-1
J gene: TRBJ2-5
CDR3 DNA: TGCAGTGCTAGAGACCGGGGGGTGGTGACCCAGTACTTC
CDR3 protein: CSARDRGVVTQYF

clone size: -
D gene: TRBD2
V gene: TRBV15
J gene: TRBJ2-5
CDR3 DNA: TGTGCCACCAGCAGTGTTTTAGGACTAGCGGGAGAAGAGACCCAGTACTTC
CDR3 protein: CATSSVLGLAGEETQYF

clone size: -
D gene: -
V gene: TRBV4-1
J gene: TRBJ2-7
CDR3 DNA: TGCGCCAGCAGCCCTATTGGGGCGCTTAACTACGAGCAGTACTTC
CDR3 protein: CASSPIGALNYEQYF

clone size: few
D gene: -
V gene: TRBV7-8
J gene: TRBJ1-4
CDR3 DNA: TGTGCCAGCAGTTCAGGGTTCACTAATGAAAAACTGTTTTTT
CDR3 protein: CASSSGFTNEKLFF

clone size: many
D gene: TRBD2
V gene: TRBV6-2/TRBV6-3
J gene: TRBJ2-1
CDR3 DNA: TGTGCCAGCAGTTACACACTAGCGGGATTAATGGATGAGCAGTTCTTC
CDR3 protein: CASSYTLAGLMDEQFF

clone size: many
D gene: -
V gene: TRBV6-6
J gene: TRBJ1-2
CDR3 DNA: TGTGCCAGCAGTTACGACGGTGGCCTTGGCTACACCTTC
CDR3 protein: CASSYDGGLGYTF

clone size: few
D gene: -
V gene: TRBV6-1
J gene: TRBJ2-7
CDR3 DNA: TGTGCCAGCACCCCCCCGGGCCCCTTCTACGAGCAGTACTTC
CDR3 protein: CASTPPGPFYEQYF

clone size: few
D gene: TRBD1
V gene: TRBV11-2
J gene: TRBJ1-4
CDR3 DNA: TGTGCCAGCAGCACAACAGGGGGCGGAGAAAAACTGTTTTTT
CDR3 protein: CASSTTGGGEKLFF

clone size: many
D gene: -
V gene: TRBV7-2
J gene: TRBJ1-1
CDR3 DNA: TGCGCCAGCAGCGTGGGACAGAACACTGAAGCTTTCTTT
CDR3 protein: CASSVGQNTEAFF

clone size: -
D gene: -
V gene: TRBV6-5
J gene: TRBJ1-1
CDR3 DNA: TGTGCCAGCAGTTACGAGTCCGGGACTTCCACTGAAGCTTTCTTT
CDR3 protein: CASSYESGTSTEAFF

clone size: many
D gene: -
V gene: TRBV10-3
J gene: TRBJ2-7
CDR3 DNA: TGTGCCATCGGAACCAGGGGCCCATTAGACGAGCAGTACTTC
CDR3 protein: CAIGTRGPLDEQYF

clone size: few
D gene: -
V gene: TRBV7-8
J gene: TRBJ1-3
CDR3 DNA: TGTGCCAGCAGCTACCCTCAGGGGGGAAACACCATATATTTT
CDR3 protein: CASSYPQGGNTIYF

clone size: -
D gene: -
V gene: TRBV28
J gene: TRBJ2-7
CDR3 DNA: TGTGCCAGCAGTCGCCCGGGTGCAGAAGCGAGGCAGTACTTC
CDR3 protein: CASSRPGAEARQYF

clone size: few
D gene: -
V gene: TRBV28
J gene: TRBJ2-7
CDR3 DNA: TGTGCCACTCGGACGCGATCCTACGAGCAGTACTTC
CDR3 protein: CATRTRSYEQYF

clone size: few
D gene: -
V gene: TRBV20-1
J gene: TRBJ2-2
CDR3 DNA: TGCAGTGCTCGACGACAGGAGTCGAACACCGGGGAGCTGTTTTTT
CDR3 protein: CSARRQESNTGELFF

clone size: many
D gene: TRBD1
V gene: TRBV7-2
J gene: TRBJ1-6
CDR3 DNA: TGTGCCAGCAGCCCACGCCGACAGGGGGGTCCCCTCCACTTT
CDR3 protein: CASSPRRQGGPLHF

clone size: few
D gene: -
V gene: TRBV4-3
J gene: TRBJ1-4
CDR3 DNA: TGCGCCAGCAGCCAAGACGGTTCCGTAAAGGCTAATGAAAAACTGTTTTTT
CDR3 protein: CASSQDGSVKANEKLFF

clone size: -
D gene: TRBD1
V gene: TRBV27
J gene: TRBJ2-6
CDR3 DNA: TGTGCCAGCAGTTTAATACAGGGGTCTACTGGGGCCAACGTCCTGACTTTC
CDR3 protein: CASSLIQGSTGANVLTF

clone size: many
D gene: -
V gene: TRBV29-1
J gene: TRBJ2-2
CDR3 DNA: TGCAGCGTCGAGGACGGGTTGAGTACCGGGGAGCTGTTTTTT
CDR3 protein: CSVEDGLSTGELFF

clone size: -
D gene: -
V gene: TRBV7-2
J gene: TRBJ2-3
CDR3 DNA: TGTGCCAGCAGCTTAAAAGGGTCCGTAATCGGGCAGTATTTT
CDR3 protein: CASSLKGSVIGQYF